The present entry profiles one T cell receptor (beta chain) with its context. Its specificity is not known. TCRdb's table, derived via immunoSEQ multiplex PCR, lists solely in-frame clones and lacks some. The sample consists of over 200,000 clones, roughly 83% of them appearing once. The source of the sample is a study of cytomegalovirus exposure and HLA in healthy donors. Trimming took off 6 bases at V and 7 bases at J, with 10 bases between the two ends. This CDR3 is 13 amino acids long. Germline V gene sequence: CDR1 MNHNS, CDR2 SASEGT. General study points: Rare TCR sequences predominated, though certain public TCRs were found in many donors. Researchers counted around 180 TCR beta chains as cytomegalovirus-associated.

The source material was PBMCs. The chain couples TRBV6-1 to TRBJ1-6; D not certain. This receptor was taken from a young woman in good health and CMV-seronegative. This CDR3 is CASRRYGNSPLHF. The DNA for the CDR3 is TGTGCCAGCAGGCGATATGGGAATTCACCCCTCCACTTT.